One T cell receptor beta chain is described in this entry. No antigen is known for it. This specimen comes from a study of cytomegalovirus exposure and HLA in healthy donors. Study-wide results and limits: Most TCR beta V segments were productive about 87% or about 30% of the time in an earlier analysis. In vitro assays verified that three CMV-associated chains recognized CMV antigens specifically.

The PCR made use of 60 Vbeta and 13 Jbeta primers. The assay was immunoSEQ multiplex PCR, and TCRdb's table has in-frame clones only and misses some. The sample lists 100,000 to 150,000 clones; 74% were seen once. Each donor was healthy, and each was a bone marrow donor. The V segment lost 6 bases and the J segment 0 bases; nucleotides outside the gene matches: 8. The CDR3 length is 16 residues. Germline-derived CDR1 and CDR2 are MDHEN and SYDVKM. The specimen was PBMCs. The chain combines TRBV28 with TRBJ2-7; 10 nucleotides match TRBD2. This receptor was taken from a woman in her 50s in good health and CMV-seropositive. The DNA of the CDR3 is TGTGCCAGCAGAGGACTAGCGGAACTGAGCTCCTACGAGCAGTACTTC. This sequence encodes CASRGLAELSSYEQYF.